This T cell receptor (beta chain) was identified in a study of early T cells in non-severe SARS-CoV-2 infection. Whole-study context: The authors sequenced bulk RNA from unsorted whole blood, leaving chains unpaired.

Unique molecular identifiers (one per individual cDNA molecule) were attached. TCRdb re-analysed the 5' RACE reads in MiXCR, keeping a single row per CDR3 protein. This table has about 100,000 distinct CDR3 sequences, about 12% appearing once. Overall study findings and caveats: Missing private and CD4 specificities, VDJdb matching favored anti-spike CD8 responses.

This CDR3 has 14 residues. V lost 1 base and J lost 5, with 11 bases in between. This clonotype was seen at least ten times. Its matching antigen is unknown. The chain joins TRBV12-3 or TRBV12-4 to TRBJ2-5; D perhaps matches TRBD1 (5 bases). This TCR was recovered from an adult who was a healthcare worker with PCR-confirmed SARS-CoV-2 infection or an uninfected control (not recorded which). The sample taken for sequencing was whole blood. The CDR3 reads CASSLGSGWETQYF. CDR3 in DNA: TGTGCCAGCAGTTTAGGATCAGGGTGGGAGACCCAGTACTTC.